The source of this T cell receptor (beta chain) is a study of blood T cell repertoires in COVID-19. The J segment lost 0 bases and the V segment lost 6 bases, leaving 3 bases of the junction unmatched. This CDR3 region has 15 residues. Germline loops: CDR1 MNHEY, CDR2 SVGAGI. Across fewer than 25 US areas, participants ranged in age from 18 to 89 years. This table comes from immunoSEQ multiplex PCR, and its TCRdb copy is limited to in-frame clones, with some not included. The top ten clones hold less than 9.5% of a sample with a few hundred thousand clones, roughly 89% of them seen once. This sequence originates from a woman in her twenties or thirties who had recovered from COVID-19. Sequenced: PBMCs or T cells enriched from blood (not recorded which). The chain uses TRBV6-5 and TRBJ1-3, with 9 bases identical to TRBD1. CDR3: CASSPTGGSGNTIYF. The CDR3 coding sequence is TGTGCCAGCAGCCCGACAGGGGGCTCTGGAAACACCATATATTTT.